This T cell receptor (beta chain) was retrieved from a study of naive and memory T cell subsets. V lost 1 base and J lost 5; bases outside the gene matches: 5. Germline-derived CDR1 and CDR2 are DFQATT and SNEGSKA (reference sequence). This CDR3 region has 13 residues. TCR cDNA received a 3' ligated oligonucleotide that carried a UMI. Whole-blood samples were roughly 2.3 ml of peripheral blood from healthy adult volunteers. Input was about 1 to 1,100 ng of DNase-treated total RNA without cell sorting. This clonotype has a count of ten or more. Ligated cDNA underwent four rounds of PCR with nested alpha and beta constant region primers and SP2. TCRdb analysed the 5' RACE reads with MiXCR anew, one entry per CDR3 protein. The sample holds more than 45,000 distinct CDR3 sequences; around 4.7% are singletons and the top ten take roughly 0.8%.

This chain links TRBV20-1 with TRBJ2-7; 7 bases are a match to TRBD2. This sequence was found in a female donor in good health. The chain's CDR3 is CSARGELANEQYF. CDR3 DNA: TGCAGTGCTAGAGGGGAACTAGCGAACGAGCAGTACTTC.